The clone carrying this T cell receptor (beta chain) was picked up one time. These data belong to a study of identical twins. TCRdb re-derived calls from the 5' RACE reads in MiXCR, one entry per CDR3 protein. Found here are roughly 540,000 distinct CDR3 sequences, roughly 21% of them singletons; the top ten hold 0.8% to 1%. The CDR3 consists of 16 residues. V shed 6 bases and J shed 7 bases, with 21 bases lying between them. CDR1 and CDR2 from the germline V gene are SEHNR and FQNEAQ (reference sequence). This sample also belongs to another study, concerning T cells expressing NK-cell markers. As that report states: Sequenced donors, eight in total, included seven who were HCMV-seropositive and one who was seronegative.

The TCR comes from a woman between 18 and 30 years old in good health. The chain couples TRBV7-9 to TRBJ2-2, with a weak D call TRBD1 (6 bases). The sample taken for sequencing was CD4+ T cells sorted from blood. CDR3 amino acids: CASRRLNRVGGGELFF. The CDR3 DNA follows: TGTGCCAGCAGACGACTCAACAGGGTCGGAGGCGGGGAGCTGTTTTTT.